The 32 T cell receptor beta chains in this list originate from one sample, sequenced in a study of T cells in Graves' hyperthyroidism and ophthalmopathy. Authors of the study amplified TCR beta CDR3 regions from RNA transcripts. Initially, a first-round RT-PCR of the TCR CDR3 employed the HTBI primer set. TCRdb reprocessed the multiplex PCR reads with MiXCR, giving one entry per CDR3 protein. Counted here are under 200,000 distinct CDR3 sequences, over 8% occurring once; the ten biggest clones make up 22%. Material: blood. These receptors were obtained from a woman under 30 with Graves' hyperthyroidism that later progressed to Graves' ophthalmopathy.

This clonotype appeared many times. J is TRBJ2-1 and V is TRBV7-9, with D perhaps TRBD2 (6 bases). The V end lost 2 bases, the J end lost 6 bases, and 14 bases lay between the germline ends. The germline V gene has CDR1 SEHNR and CDR2 FQNEAQ (reference sequence). This CDR3 has 15 amino acids. The DNA of the CDR3 is TGTGCCAGCAGCTTATTTAGCGGATACCTCAATGAGCAGTTCTTC. It yields the protein CASSLFSGYLNEQFF.

This clonotype showed up just a few times. The gene calls are TRBV6-4 and TRBJ1-2, with 9 bases identical to TRBD1. Germline values: CDR1 MRHNA, CDR2 SNTAGT. The junction had 12 bases not matched to a gene; V was cut back by 5 bases and J by 5 bases. This CDR3 has 16 amino acids. The DNA for the CDR3 is TGTGCCAGCAGTCCCGGACAGGGGAGCGGGGGTTATGGCTACACCTTC. Translation gives CASSPGQGSGGYGYTF.

This clonotype has ten or more counts. The V call is TRBV12-3 or TRBV12-4, the J call TRBJ1-1; TRBD1 might be the D (5 bases). V lost 5 bases and J lost 4, with 11 bases in between. CDR3 size: 13 residues. The CDR3 reads CASSTKRGTEAFF. In DNA, the CDR3 is TGTGCCAGCAGTACCAAAAGGGGCACTGAAGCTTTCTTT.

In this sample, this clonotype turned up a few times. The chain links TRBV7-9 to TRBJ1-3; D is ambiguous. The CDR3 spans 13 residues. The V gene lost 5 bases and the J gene lost 0 bases, with 5 bases spanning the gap. Germline CDR1 SEHNR, CDR2 FQNEAQ (reference sequence). The CDR3 coding sequence is TGTGCCAGCAGCCCCGTCTCTGGAAACACCATATATTTT. Amino acids: CASSPVSGNTIYF.

This clonotype was seen repeatedly, ten times or more. The chain uses TRBV2 and TRBJ2-6, with 11 bases matching TRBD2. The V gene's germline CDR1 is SNHLY and CDR2 FYNNEI. The CDR3 extends over 18 amino acids. With 5 bases clipped from V and 4 bases from J, the junction kept 10 bases outside the gene matches. In DNA form, the CDR3 reads TGTGCCAGCAGTCCTTTCCTAGCGGGAGGAGGAGGGGCCAACGTCCTGACTTTC. Translated: CASSPFLAGGGGANVLTF.

This clonotype was detected ten times or more. The gene calls are TRBV6-2 or TRBV6-3 and TRBJ2-1; tentative D call: TRBD1 (6 bases). Trimming pared 4 bases from V and 0 bases from J, leaving 10 bases between. Germline CDR1 and CDR2: MNHEY and SVGEGT. This CDR3 has 15 residues. The CDR3 DNA sequence: TGTGCCAGCAGTTTCCAGGGGATCTCCTACAATGAGCAGTTCTTC. Protein product: CASSFQGISYNEQFF.

This clonotype was observed at least ten times. The chain employs TRBV7-3 and TRBJ1-1, with D maybe TRBD1 (6 bases). The CDR3 totals 14 residues. Germline CDR1 SGHTA, CDR2 FQGTGA. Trimming cost V 1 base and J 5 bases, with 11 bases left between them. Here the CDR3 DNA reads TGTGCCAGCAGCTTAAGAGCAGGGGAGACTGAAGCTTTCTTT. This codes for CASSLRAGETEAFF.

This clonotype was observed at least ten times. The chain has TRBV15 and TRBJ2-3; 11 bases fit TRBD2. Unmatched junction bases numbered 4, after V lost 6 bases and J lost 2 bases. The CDR3 extends over 15 amino acids. The germline V gene encodes CDR1 LNHNV and CDR2 YYDKDF (reference sequence). CDR3 DNA: TGTGCCACCAGTATAGCGGGAGGGTTCACAGATACGCAGTATTTT. Translating it yields CATSIAGGFTDTQYF.

This clonotype was detected ten times or more. The V call is TRBV28, the J call TRBJ1-2; 9 bases are a match to TRBD1. CDR1 and CDR2 from the germline V gene are MDHEN and SYDVKM. The CDR3 consists of 15 residues. V shed 8 bases, J shed 5 bases, and the junction held 12 bases outside the gene matches. The CDR3 DNA reads as TGTGCCAGCGCTGAGACCGGGACAGGGAGATATGGCTACACCTTC. Protein sequence: CASAETGTGRYGYTF.

This clonotype was detected ten times or more. This chain connects TRBV2 to TRBJ2-5; the match to TRBD2 covers 11 bases. This CDR3 region has 16 residues. Germline lookup yields CDR1 SNHLY and CDR2 FYNNEI. Trimming removed 4 bases from V and 2 bases from J; junction bases left unmatched: 6. The CDR3 protein is CASSGGTSGHQETQYF. In DNA, the CDR3 is TGTGCCAGCAGTGGGGGGACTAGCGGCCATCAAGAGACCCAGTACTTC.

This clonotype was counted ten times or more. The V and J genes are TRBV20-1 and TRBJ2-3; 14 nucleotides line up with TRBD2. CDR3 length equals 15 residues. V lost 6 bases to trimming and J lost 3 bases; unmatched junction nucleotides: 5. Germline-derived CDR1 and CDR2 are DFQATT and SNEGSKA (reference sequence). DNA of the CDR3: TGCAGTGCGGGACTAGCGGGAGTTGGAACAGATACGCAGTATTTT. Protein: CSAGLAGVGTDTQYF.

This clonotype was seen repeatedly, ten times or more. The CDR3 DNA reads TGCAGTGCGTCACTGAGCGGGTACACTGAAGCTTTCTTT. Its protein is CSASLSGYTEAFF. J is TRBJ1-1 and V is TRBV20-1; unclear D gene. Trimming left V 6 bases short and J 3 bases short, with 14 bases between. In germline, CDR1 is DFQATT, CDR2 SNEGSKA (reference sequence). CDR3 size: 13 residues.

In its sample, this clonotype was seen a few times. The J gene is TRBJ1-3, the V gene TRBV3-1, with TRBD1 matching over 8 bases. J gave up 8 bases and V 4 bases, and 7 bases lay outside the gene matches. This CDR3 is built from 14 residues. Germline V gene lookup returns CDR1 LGHDT and CDR2 YNNKEL (reference sequence). CDR3 region: CASSPTGEGDTIYF. As DNA, the CDR3 is TGTGCCAGCAGCCCGACAGGGGAGGGTGACACCATATATTTT.

This sequence joins TRBV5-1 and TRBJ2-7; D ambiguous. Per the germline V gene, CDR1 is SGHRS and CDR2 is YFSETQ. This CDR3 region has 16 residues. Trimming shortened V by 1 base and J by 7 bases, and 21 bases separated the two germline ends. CDR3 in DNA: TGCGCCAGCAGCTTGCCCAAGTGGCAGGTGTCTCGAGAGCAGTACTTC. As protein: CASSLPKWQVSREQYF.

This rearrangement joins TRBV19 to TRBJ2-2; D may match TRBD1 or TRBD2 (6 bases each). The V and J ends lost 4 bases and 5 bases respectively, with 17 bases between them. Germline V gene lookup returns CDR1 LNHDA and CDR2 SQIVND (reference sequence). This CDR3 contains 16 residues. The CDR3 loop is CASSTGTGAGTGELFF. The CDR3 region has the DNA TGTGCCAGTAGTACCGGGACGGGGGCGGGGACCGGGGAGCTGTTTTTT. The whole variable domain, remainder taken from reference TRBV19 and TRBJ2-2, is DGGITQSPKYLFRKEGQNVTLSCEQNLNHDAMYWYRQDPGQGLRLIYYSQIVNDFQKGDIAEGYSVSREKKESFPLTVTSAQKNPTAFYLCASSTGTGAGTGELFFGEGSRLTVL.

This clonotype was detected ten times or more. The chain employs TRBV7-8 and TRBJ1-5, with D possibly TRBD1 on 6 matching bases. The V gene lost 5 bases and the J gene lost 5 bases, with 13 bases spanning the gap. The CDR3 spans 14 residues. The germline V gene encodes CDR1 SGHVS and CDR2 FQNEAQ. Here the CDR3 reads CASSIGQRDQPQHF. The CDR3 nucleotides are TGTGCCAGCAGCATCGGACAGAGAGATCAGCCCCAGCATTTT.

The sample holds many counts of this clonotype. J is TRBJ2-7 and V is TRBV6-1; TRBD1 aligns across 9 bases. The CDR3 contains 17 residues. Germline-derived CDR1 and CDR2 are MNHNS and SASEGT. V dropped 8 bases and J dropped 2; count of bases not matched to a gene: 16. The CDR3 here is CASDFSLTGTGTYEQYF. The CDR3 nucleotides are TGTGCCAGCGACTTTTCTTTAACCGGGACAGGGACCTACGAGCAGTACTTC.

V is TRBV4-2 and J is TRBJ1-2, with D tentatively TRBD1 (6 bases). Deletions cut 2 bases from V and 4 bases from J, with 17 bases between. The CDR3 is 16 residues long. CDR1 and CDR2 (germline): LGHNA, YNFKEQ. As DNA, the CDR3 is TGTGCCAGCAGCCAAAACCGAAGGAGGGGGGGCTATGGCTACACCTTC. Translating gives CASSQNRRRGGYGYTF.

This clonotype has ten or more counts. The J gene is TRBJ2-7, the V gene TRBV27; D is perhaps TRBD2 (5 bases). Germline CDR1 and CDR2: MNHEY and SMNVEV (reference sequence). Trimming left V 5 bases short and J 3 bases short, with 11 bases between. This CDR3 region has 13 residues. CDR3 in amino acids: CASSNLGSYEQYF. The DNA for the CDR3 is TGTGCCAGCAGTAACCTTGGGAGCTACGAGCAGTACTTC.

This clonotype occurred many times. In DNA, the CDR3 is TGTGCCAGCAGCCAAGTTCTGGGAGGCGAGCAGTACTTC. Translated, it gives CASSQVLGGEQYF. The chain has TRBV3-1 and TRBJ2-7; tentative D call: TRBD2 (6 bases). V gave up 1 base and J gave up 6 bases, with 10 bases separating them. The CDR3 consists of 13 residues. Germline V CDR1 and CDR2: LGHDT, YNNKEL (reference sequence).

This clonotype showed up many times. The chain uses TRBV6-1 and TRBJ2-1, with a tentative D call TRBD2 (5 bases). The CDR3 consists of 16 residues. Germline assignment: CDR1 MNHNS and CDR2 SASEGT. V was trimmed by 4 bases and J by 4 bases, leaving 17 bases between them. The CDR3, as DNA: TGTGCCAGCAGTGGAGACTACCAAAAGAGTTACAATGAGCAGTTCTTC. Its protein product is CASSGDYQKSYNEQFF.

There are many counts of this clonotype. The CDR3 spells CASSWTEREKLFF. In DNA, the CDR3 is TGTGCCAGCAGTTGGACAGAGAGAGAAAAACTGTTTTTT. V gene TRBV12-3 or TRBV12-4 combines with J gene TRBJ1-4; TRBD1 is a possible D gene (6 bases). The V and J ends lost 4 bases and 8 bases respectively, with 11 bases between them. The CDR3 consists of 13 residues.

This clonotype was observed many times. The J gene is TRBJ2-7, the V gene TRBV29-1, with 7 bases fitting TRBD1. With V trimmed by 4 bases and J by 0 bases, 6 bases remained unmatched. CDR3 length: 14 amino acids. Germline V gene data show CDR1 as SQVTM and CDR2 as ANQGSEA. As DNA, the CDR3 is TGCAGCGTTGTCCGGGACAGTACCTCCTACGAGCAGTACTTC. This encodes CSVVRDSTSYEQYF.

This clonotype came up a few times. With a much larger clone just one base away, this may be a read error. CDR3 protein: CASSGVISDEQYF. CDR3 DNA sequence: TGTGCCAGCAGTGGAGTAATTTCGGACGAGCAGTACTTC. This rearrangement joins TRBV6-1 to TRBJ2-7; D not resolved. The CDR3 contains 13 residues. The germline V gene has CDR1 MNHNS and CDR2 SASEGT. V gave up 4 bases and J gave up 5 bases, with 12 bases separating them.

The sample holds many counts of this clonotype. The chain recombines TRBV6-2 or TRBV6-3 with TRBJ1-1; perhaps TRBD1 as D (5 bases). Trimming pared 5 bases from V and 1 base from J, leaving 8 bases between. The CDR3 spans 13 residues. The V gene's germline CDR1 is MNHEY and CDR2 SVGEGT. CDR3 DNA sequence: TGTGCCAGCAGTCCGACAGAGAACACTGAAGCTTTCTTT. The encoded protein is CASSPTENTEAFF.

At least ten counts were recorded for this clonotype. One end of the junction does not line up with germline, which may come from a read error. The V gene is TRBV28, the J gene TRBJ2-5, with D possibly TRBD1 on 5 matching bases. The CDR3 contains 13 residues. CDR1 and CDR2 (germline): MDHEN, SYDVKM. As DNA, the CDR3 is TGTGTCAGCAGTTTTCAGGGTTTCGAGACCCAGTACTTC. This translates into CVSSFQGFETQYF.

On this clonotype: Being one base from a much bigger clone, this may be a read error. V and J are TRBV5-6 and TRBJ2-1; D is unresolved. The CDR3 is 14 residues long. Germline assignment: CDR1 SGHDT and CDR2 YYEEEE. Trimming took 0 bases from V and 5 from J, leaving 9 bases between them. CDR3 nucleotides: TGTGCCAGCAGCTTGGACCCACAGAACAATGAGCAGTTCTTC. This encodes CASSLDPQNNEQFF.

In its sample, this clonotype was seen many times. The chain employs TRBV20-1 and TRBJ2-7, with unresolved D. This CDR3 region has 13 residues. Trimming cost V 3 bases and J 3 bases, with 12 bases left between them. The germline V gene encodes CDR1 DFQATT and CDR2 SNEGSKA (reference sequence). Here the CDR3 reads CSARGPDDYEQYF. In nucleotides, the CDR3 is TGCAGTGCTAGGGGCCCCGACGACTACGAGCAGTACTTC.

In this sample, this clonotype turned up many times. The rearrangement uses TRBV7-2 and TRBJ1-3; D unresolved. Trimming pared 0 bases from V and 5 bases from J, leaving 8 bases between. In germline, CDR1 is SGHTA, CDR2 FQGNSA. This CDR3 has 14 amino acids. CDR3 amino acids: CASSLAFRRNTIYF. The DNA of the CDR3 is TGTGCCAGCAGCTTAGCGTTCAGGCGAAACACCATATATTTT. The whole variable domain, filled in from reference TRBV7-2 and TRBJ1-3, reads GAGVSQSPSNKVTEKGKDVELRCDPISGHTALYWYRQSLGQGLEFLIYFQGNSAPDKSGLPSDRFSAERTGGSVSTLTIQRTQQEDSAVYLCASSLAFRRNTIYFGEGSWLTVV.

This clonotype came up many times. J is TRBJ2-3 and V is TRBV6-1; no clear D gene. The CDR3 is 12 amino acids. Trimming took 7 bases from V and 0 from J, leaving 5 bases between them. The germline V gene encodes CDR1 MNHNS and CDR2 SASEGT. CDR3 bases: TGTGCCAGCACCTCTAGCACAGATACGCAGTATTTT. It translates to CASTSSTDTQYF.

This clonotype appeared many times. V usage is TRBV27 and J usage is TRBJ1-6, with 10 bases fitting TRBD1. Germline-derived CDR1 and CDR2 are MNHEY and SMNVEV (reference sequence). Losses at the gene ends were 7 bases for V and 8 bases for J; bases not matched to a gene: 8. The CDR3 is 15 amino acids. The CDR3 loop is CASNRQGAFDSPLHF. As DNA, the CDR3 is TGTGCCAGCAACAGACAGGGGGCATTTGATTCACCCCTCCACTTT.

This clonotype was detected ten times or more. One end of the junction fails to match germline, which may point to a read error. V and J are TRBV29-1 and TRBJ2-5; TRBD1 is a possible D gene (6 bases). The CDR3 has 13 residues. Germline CDR1 is SQVTM and CDR2 is ANQGSEA. CDR3: CSVEWTEQGTQYF. CDR3 nucleotides: TGCAGCGTTGAATGGACAGAGCAAGGGACCCAGTACTTC.